A selection of T cell receptor beta chains follows, all from one sample in a study of blood T cell repertoires in COVID-19. Using immunoSEQ multiplex PCR, the repertoire was profiled, and TCRdb retains in-frame clones only, with some absent. The sample has more than 300,000 clones, approximately 87% seen once. Sequences were obtained from PBMCs or T cells enriched from blood (not recorded which). The receptors stem from a man aged 35 to 55 in a cohort exposed to, infected with or recovered from COVID-19 (not recorded which). CDR3s include the opening cysteine and the closing phenylalanine or tryptophan. A D gene is named only where the DNA matches it firmly. Clone size, where shown, is once, few, many, or a class for clones that have expanded.

CDR3 protein	CDR3 DNA	J gene	D gene	clone size	V gene
CASSQVTGVTSGNEKLFF	TGTGCCAGCAGCCAAGTAACAGGGGTCACTTCGGGGAATGAAAAACTGTTTTTT	TRBJ1-4	TRBD1	NA	TRBV3-1/TRBV3-2
CASSPHGTPRQETQYF	TGCGCCAGCAGCCCCCACGGGACACCCAGGCAAGAGACCCAGTACTTC	TRBJ2-5	NA	NA	TRBV5-1
CASSLRVSGSGRGIAYNEQFF	TGTGCCAGCAGCTTAAGGGTTTCGGGTAGCGGGAGAGGAATCGCCTACAATGAGCAGTTCTTC	TRBJ2-1	TRBD2	NA	TRBV7-6
CASSLNGVGLGDTQYF	TGTGCCAGCAGTTTGAATGGAGTGGGACTCGGAGATACGCAGTATTTT	TRBJ2-3	NA	NA	TRBV28
CASSVGGPANTIYF	TGTGCCAGCAGTGTGGGGGGGCCTGCAAACACCATATATTTT	TRBJ1-3	NA	few	TRBV2
CASSYSAGSYEQYF	TGTGCCAGCAGTTACTCGGCAGGGTCCTACGAGCAGTACTTC	TRBJ2-7	NA	NA	TRBV6-5
CASSLSLAGDNEQFF	TGTGCCAGCAGCTTAAGTCTAGCGGGGGACAATGAGCAGTTCTTC	TRBJ2-1	TRBD2	NA	TRBV7-7
CASKIAGTSYEQYF	TGTGCCAGCAAAATAGCGGGCACCTCCTACGAGCAGTACTTC	TRBJ2-7	TRBD2	once	TRBV6-5
CASSTRQGMNTEAFF	TGTGCCAGCAGCACCCGACAGGGTATGAACACTGAAGCTTTCTTT	TRBJ1-1	TRBD1	NA	TRBV7-2
CASSPNRGQETQYF	TGTGCCAGCTCACCAAACAGGGGGCAAGAGACCCAGTACTTC	TRBJ2-5	TRBD1	NA	TRBV18
CASSPRGSGRKDGELFF	TGTGCCAGCAGTCCCCGGGGTAGCGGGAGAAAGGACGGGGAGCTGTTTTTT	TRBJ2-2	TRBD2	NA	TRBV27
CASSLGARTDTQYF	TGTGCCAGCAGCTTAGGGGCCCGCACAGATACGCAGTATTTT	TRBJ2-3	NA	NA	TRBV11-2
CAISETGNYGYTF	TGTGCCATCAGTGAGACAGGGAACTATGGCTACACCTTC	TRBJ1-2	NA	NA	TRBV10-3
CASSQTGGEETQYF	TGTGCCAGCTCTCAGACAGGGGGCGAAGAGACCCAGTACTTC	TRBJ2-5	TRBD1	NA	TRBV18
CASSPSALAQTEQFF	TGTGCCAGCTCACCATCAGCACTAGCTCAGACTGAGCAGTTCTTC	TRBJ2-1	NA	NA	TRBV18
CASSLGQGIGNEQFF	TGTGCCAGCAGCCTAGGACAGGGAATTGGGAATGAGCAGTTCTTC	TRBJ2-1	TRBD1	NA	TRBV7-2
CASSLGGTLNTEAFF	TGTGCCAGCAGCTTGGGAGGGACACTGAACACTGAAGCTTTCTTT	TRBJ1-1	NA	NA	TRBV5-4
CASSHRVHLGNQPQHF	TGCGCCAGCAGCCACCGGGTCCATTTGGGCAATCAGCCCCAGCATTTT	TRBJ1-5	NA	NA	TRBV4-1
CASSQTTGTSGIETQYF	TGTGCCAGCAGCCAAACGACCGGGACTAGCGGAATAGAGACCCAGTACTTC	TRBJ2-5	TRBD2	few	TRBV3-1/TRBV3-2
CASKSLGDVVSNYGYTF	TGTGCCAGCAAATCCCTAGGGGATGTAGTTTCTAACTATGGCTACACCTTC	TRBJ1-2	NA	NA	TRBV2
CASNGPGFAGNTIYF	TGTGCCAGCAACGGACCAGGGTTCGCTGGAAACACCATATATTTT	TRBJ1-3	NA	NA	TRBV28
CASSGAGLSSYNEQFF	TGTGCCAGCAGTGGGGCGGGGCTTAGCTCCTACAATGAGCAGTTCTTC	TRBJ2-1	NA	NA	TRBV6-1
CASSFDRGSPLHF	TGTGCCAGCAGCTTTGACAGAGGATCACCCCTCCACTTT	TRBJ1-6	NA	NA	TRBV5-6
CASSHGLAPYNEQFF	TGTGCCAGCAGCCACGGACTAGCCCCTTACAATGAGCAGTTCTTC	TRBJ2-1	TRBD2	NA	TRBV5-6
CASSPRTGYGYTF	TGTGCCAGCAGTCCCCGGACAGGCTATGGCTACACCTTC	TRBJ1-2	TRBD1	once	TRBV27
CASSLYRDQPQHF	TGTGCCAGCAGCTTGTACAGAGATCAGCCCCAGCATTTT	TRBJ1-5	NA	once	TRBV5-5
CASSQALASTDTQYF	TGTGCCAGCAGCCAGGCACTAGCCAGCACAGATACGCAGTATTTT	TRBJ2-3	NA	NA	TRBV3-1/TRBV3-2
CASSLTSTVFSSGNTIYF	TGTGCCAGCAGCTTGACCTCGACAGTCTTTAGCTCTGGAAACACCATATATTTT	TRBJ1-3	NA	NA	TRBV7-9
CASSRGQGETEAFF	TGTGCCAGCAGCCGAGGGCAGGGGGAAACTGAAGCTTTCTTT	TRBJ1-1	TRBD1	NA	TRBV7-6
CASRQNSPLHF	TGTGCCAGCCGACAGAATTCACCCCTCCACTTT	TRBJ1-6	NA	NA	TRBV28
CASSEAPLVLNEQFF	TGTGCCAGCAGTGAAGCGCCGCTAGTCCTGAATGAGCAGTTCTTC	TRBJ2-1	NA	NA	TRBV2
CASSYFPDTGELFF	TGTGCCAGCAGTTACTTCCCAGACACCGGGGAGCTGTTTTTT	TRBJ2-2	NA	NA	TRBV6-5
CASSPILGGGEAFF	TGTGCCAGCAGCCCCATTTTAGGGGGCGGTGAAGCTTTCTTT	TRBJ1-1	TRBD1	once	TRBV14
CASSLDSVRQKYF	TGTGCCAGCAGCTTAGATTCTGTGCGACAGAAGTACTTC	TRBJ2-7	NA	NA	TRBV11-2
CASSTTSVGYNEQFF	TGTGCCAGTAGTACTACTAGCGTGGGCTACAATGAGCAGTTCTTC	TRBJ2-1	TRBD2	NA	TRBV19
CASSHLSGRGTDTQYF	TGTGCCAGCAGCCACCTTAGCGGGAGAGGCACAGATACGCAGTATTTT	TRBJ2-3	TRBD2	NA	TRBV3-1/TRBV3-2
CASSKQGSEQYF	TGTGCCAGCAGCAAACAGGGGAGCGAGCAGTACTTC	TRBJ2-7	NA	NA	TRBV21-1
CASSRGSAGDWETQYF	TGCGCCAGCAGCCGCGGATCGGCGGGAGATTGGGAGACCCAGTACTTC	TRBJ2-5	TRBD2	NA	TRBV5-1
CASSLGRASGRVGNEQFF	TGTGCCAGCAGCTTGGGCAGGGCTAGCGGGAGGGTCGGGAATGAGCAGTTCTTC	TRBJ2-1	TRBD2	NA	TRBV11-3
CASGRRFDEQYF	TGTGCCAGCGGGAGGAGGTTCGACGAGCAGTACTTC	TRBJ2-7	NA	NA	TRBV25-1
CASSKGRVGRTPYNEQFF	TGTGCCAGCAGCAAAGGAAGGGTTGGCAGGACTCCCTACAATGAGCAGTTCTTC	TRBJ2-1	NA	NA	TRBV21-1
CASSYFSEQYF	TGTGCCAGCAGTTATTTCTCCGAGCAGTACTTC	TRBJ2-7	NA	many	TRBV6-5
CASSGQGYNEQFF	TGTGCCAGCAGCGGACAGGGGTACAATGAGCAGTTCTTC	TRBJ2-1	TRBD1	NA	TRBV7-9
CASSLPGTDTQYF	TGTGCCAGCAGTTTACCTGGCACAGATACGCAGTATTTT	TRBJ2-3	NA	NA	TRBV28
CASSQGTTHPFF	TGTGCCAGCAGCCAAGGAACTACCCACCCGTTCTTC	TRBJ2-1	NA	NA	TRBV3-1/TRBV3-2
CASSGGTGTYEQYF	TGTGCCAGCAGTGGGGGGACTGGTACCTACGAGCAGTACTTC	TRBJ2-7	NA	NA	TRBV28
CASRRQGDGTEAFF	TGTGCCAGCAGACGACAGGGGGATGGGACTGAAGCTTTCTTT	TRBJ1-1	TRBD1	NA	TRBV11-2